This T cell receptor (beta chain) stems from a study of T cell responses to AZD1222 COVID-19 vaccine. Sequencing used immunoSEQ multiplex PCR; TCRdb keeps in-frame clones, though not all of them. The table lists about 48,000 clones, around 86% of them singletons, with 5.5% to 7% in the top ten. CDR3 length: 18 amino acids. The J segment lost 2 bases and the V segment lost 8 bases, leaving 17 bases of the junction unmatched. CDR1 is KGHDR, CDR2 SFDVKD, per germline. The sample was peripheral blood, taken 28 days after the second AZD1222 dose. V usage is TRBV24-1 and J usage is TRBJ2-1, with TRBD2 matching 7 bases. The sequence came from an adult who received the AZD1222 COVID-19 vaccine. DNA for the CDR3: TGTGCCACCATCGGAACCTCCGGGAATAGCGGGCCCTACAATGAGCAGTTCTTC. Translated: CATIGTSGNSGPYNEQFF.